Listed below are T cell receptor beta chains from one sample, sequenced in a study of human T cells and chemical hapten exposure. Via MiXCR, TCRdb re-called the RACE reads, giving one row per CDR3 protein. The profile covers tens of thousands of distinct CDR3 sequences, with around 10% appearing a single time and approximately 1.5% taken by the ten largest. Material: whole blood, obtained in connection with sensitization to the hapten diphenylcyclopropenone (DPC). The receptors originated from a woman aged 45-60 years with alopecia areata. Some clones in this sample may be carry-over from other donors' samples. Both conserved end residues are part of each CDR3. D genes are given only for firm matches. Expanded clones get a size class; other rows say once, few or many, or leave the size out.

clone size	V gene	J gene	D gene	CDR3 DNA	CDR3 protein
few	TRBV27	TRBJ2-6	-	TGTGCCAGCAGTTTCGAATACTCTGGGGCCAACGTCCTGACTTTC	CASSFEYSGANVLTF
-	TRBV27	TRBJ2-1	-	TGTGCCAGCAGTTTATCAGGGGCGGGTTACAATGAGCAGTTCTTC	CASSLSGAGYNEQFF
many	TRBV12-2	TRBJ2-1	-	TGTGCAAGTCGCCTAAAAACTAGCCCACCAAGGGGTGAGCAGTTCTTC	CASRLKTSPPRGEQFF
few	TRBV28	TRBJ2-5	-	TGTGCCAGCAGCCTACAGGGTGCAGCCCAGTACTTC	CASSLQGAAQYF
-	TRBV7-8	TRBJ2-4	TRBD2	TGTGTCAGCAGCCCCAGGACTAGCGGGATAGCCAAAAACATTCAGTACTTC	CVSSPRTSGIAKNIQYF
many	TRBV12-3/TRBV12-4	TRBJ2-5	-	TGTGCCAGCAGTTTAATGTGGGAAGAGACCCAGTACTTC	CASSLMWEETQYF
few	TRBV5-4	TRBJ2-7	-	TGTGCCAGCAGCTTGGCCTCGGGCTCCGCGGCCTACGAGCAGTACTTC	CASSLASGSAAYEQYF
-	TRBV12-3/TRBV12-4	TRBJ2-2	-	TGTGCCAGCATCGAACAGAGGGGATTGACCGGGGAGCTGTTTTTT	CASIEQRGLTGELFF
-	TRBV7-2	TRBJ2-3	-	TGTGCCAGCAGCTTGGGCGGGGGCCCCACAGATACGCAGTATTTT	CASSLGGGPTDTQYF
few	TRBV7-2	TRBJ2-3	-	TGTGCCAGCCTGGTGACTAGAAGAGATACGCAGTATTTT	CASLVTRRDTQYF
many	TRBV6-5	TRBJ1-1	TRBD1	TGTGCCAGCAGCCTATTCTTTAATACAGGGGGCAGTTGGAACACTGAAGCTTTCTTT	CASSLFFNTGGSWNTEAFF
-	TRBV2	TRBJ2-5	TRBD2	TGTGCCAGCAGTGAAAGGCGGCTAGCGGGGGTAGAGACCCAGTACTTC	CASSERRLAGVETQYF
few	TRBV27	TRBJ2-1	-	TGTGCCAGCAGGAGATCCGGGACACTATCCTACAATGAGCAGTTCTTC	CASRRSGTLSYNEQFF
many	TRBV19	TRBJ1-5	-	TGTGCCAGTAGCGGTGGGGGGGCGAGTACTAGCAATCAGCCCCAGCATTTT	CASSGGGASTSNQPQHF
few	TRBV9	TRBJ2-2	-	TGTGCCAGCAGCCCCCGATTGGACACCGGGGAGCTGTTTTTT	CASSPRLDTGELFF
few	TRBV2	TRBJ1-6	-	TGTGCCAGCAGTTCGGAGAATAATTCACCCCTCCACTTT	CASSSENNSPLHF
many	TRBV29-1	TRBJ2-3	-	TGCAGCGTCCAAGGCGGGCTAGTCGCAGATACGCAGTATTTT	CSVQGGLVADTQYF
-	TRBV5-1	TRBJ1-2	-	TGCGCCAGCAGCTTGGAAGTGGATAGAGGCTACACCTTC	CASSLEVDRGYTF
many	TRBV4-2	TRBJ2-1	TRBD2	TGTGCCAGCAGCAATAGCGGGAGGGGCTATGAGCAGTTCTTC	CASSNSGRGYEQFF
few	TRBV7-9	TRBJ2-3	TRBD2	TGTGCCAGCAGGAAACTAGCGGGACCCACAGATACGCAGTATTTT	CASRKLAGPTDTQYF
-	TRBV7-9	TRBJ2-1	-	TGTGCCAGCAGCTTAGTGGGCTACAATGAGCAGTTCTTC	CASSLVGYNEQFF
many	TRBV7-9	TRBJ2-7	-	TGTGCCAGCAGCTTCACGACGGAGCAGTACTTC	CASSFTTEQYF
-	TRBV28	TRBJ1-1	-	TGTGCCAGCAGCCCAAGACAGAACACTGAAGCTTTCTTT	CASSPRQNTEAFF
many	TRBV6-5	TRBJ1-1	-	TGTGCCAGCAGCCGTATTAAGTTCGGGAACACTGAAGCTTTCTTT	CASSRIKFGNTEAFF
few	TRBV6-6	TRBJ2-3	-	TGTGCCAGCAGGCACGGCGGGAACGCAGATACGCAGTATTTT	CASRHGGNADTQYF
-	TRBV12-3/TRBV12-4	TRBJ1-5	TRBD1	TGTGCCAGCAGTTTCGGCGGGACAGGGATTCGAAGGGCCCAGCATTTT	CASSFGGTGIRRAQHF
-	TRBV2	TRBJ1-1	-	TGTGCCAGCAGCCCAGACAGGAACACTGAAGCTTACTTT	CASSPDRNTEAYF
many	TRBV18	TRBJ2-5	-	TGTGCCAGCTCACCACTCCAGAGACAAGAGACCCAGTACTTC	CASSPLQRQETQYF
many	TRBV28	TRBJ2-7	-	TGTGCCAGCACGGGGGCATCAGGTCCCTACGAGCAGTACTTC	CASTGASGPYEQYF
-	TRBV27	TRBJ2-3	TRBD1	TGTGCCAGCAGTTTATCGCGAGGACAGGGGCGGGGTACGCAGTATTTT	CASSLSRGQGRGTQYF
many	TRBV6-6	TRBJ1-6	TRBD1	TGTGCCAGCCTTATCCGACAGGGGGGGAAAGGGAGTTCACCCCTCCACTTT	CASLIRQGGKGSSPLHF
many	TRBV4-3	TRBJ2-1	TRBD2	TGCGCCAGCAGCCAAGATAGCCACGGGGGGGCCTTATACAATGAGCAGTTCTTC	CASSQDSHGGALYNEQFF
many	TRBV7-2	TRBJ1-2	-	TGTGCCAGCAGCTTAGAAGGGTCGGCTAACTATGGCTACACCTTC	CASSLEGSANYGYTF
few	TRBV7-8	TRBJ2-1	-	TGTGCCAGCAGCCCCCTGAGGCCGAGCTCCTACAATGAGCAGTTCTTC	CASSPLRPSSYNEQFF
many	TRBV11-2	TRBJ2-7	-	TGTGCCAGCAGCTCTGGGCCAGGGGTTACCTACGAGCAGTACTTC	CASSSGPGVTYEQYF
few	TRBV15	TRBJ2-1	-	TGTGCCACCAGCAGAGCACGACTAGGTTGGTTCAATGAGCAGTTCTTC	CATSRARLGWFNEQFF
-	TRBV28	TRBJ1-3	TRBD1	TGTGCCAGCAGGAAACAGGGGACTGGCTCTGGAAACACCATATATTTT	CASRKQGTGSGNTIYF
many	TRBV29-1	TRBJ2-3	TRBD1	TGCAGCGTTGTGAGGGGGCTGACAGATACGCAGTATTTT	CSVVRGLTDTQYF
few	TRBV6-1	TRBJ2-7	-	TGTGCCAGCAGGAGAAGGGGTTCTTGGGAGCAGTACTTC	CASRRRGSWEQYF
many	TRBV10-2	TRBJ2-1	TRBD1	TGCGCCAGCAGCGTGATCGACAGGGATCCGTTCTTC	CASSVIDRDPFF
few	TRBV15	TRBJ2-3	-	TGTGCCACCAGCAGAGATCCTCAAGATACGCAGTATTTT	CATSRDPQDTQYF
few	TRBV4-3	TRBJ2-3	TRBD2	TGCGCCAGCAGCCAAGATCGCGGGGGGGCAGATACGCAGTATTTT	CASSQDRGGADTQYF
many	TRBV5-1	TRBJ2-5	-	TGCGCCAGCAGAAGGGGTTTGGCGGGGAACCAAGAGACCCAGTACTTC	CASRRGLAGNQETQYF
-	TRBV3-1	TRBJ2-7	-	TGTGCCAGCAGCCAAGATACGAAAGAGCAGTACTTC	CASSQDTKEQYF
many	TRBV6-6	TRBJ1-6	-	TGTGCCAGCAGTTGGCAGGTTCCTTATAATTCACCCCTCCACTTT	CASSWQVPYNSPLHF
-	TRBV2	TRBJ2-1	TRBD1	TGTGCCAGCAGGACAGGGAATGGGGAGCAGTTCTTC	CASRTGNGEQFF
many	TRBV28	TRBJ2-1	-	TGTGCCAGCAGTTTATGCAGGGGGTGCGGTAGCGGGACATACTCCTACAATGAGCAGTTCTTC	CASSLCRGCGSGTYSYNEQFF
-	TRBV29-1	TRBJ2-2	TRBD2	TGCAGCGTTGAACGCCAGCGGGGGTCCACCGGGGAGCTGTTTTTT	CSVERQRGSTGELFF
-	TRBV7-9	TRBJ2-6	-	TGTGCCAGCAGCTTCGGGGGACACCGACTCTCTGGGGCCAACGTCCTGACTTTC	CASSFGGHRLSGANVLTF
-	TRBV9	TRBJ2-5	-	TGTGCCAGCAGCGTAGAGTATGGGAACTTCCAAGAGACCCAGTACTTC	CASSVEYGNFQETQYF
-	TRBV4-1	TRBJ2-7	-	TGCGCCAGCAGCCAACCCTTACAGGGAAACGAGCAGTACTTC	CASSQPLQGNEQYF
many	TRBV10-3	TRBJ1-6	-	TGTGCCATCAGTGAGTCGTCCAAGATAGTAGCACTTCTCTTT	CAISESSKIVALLF